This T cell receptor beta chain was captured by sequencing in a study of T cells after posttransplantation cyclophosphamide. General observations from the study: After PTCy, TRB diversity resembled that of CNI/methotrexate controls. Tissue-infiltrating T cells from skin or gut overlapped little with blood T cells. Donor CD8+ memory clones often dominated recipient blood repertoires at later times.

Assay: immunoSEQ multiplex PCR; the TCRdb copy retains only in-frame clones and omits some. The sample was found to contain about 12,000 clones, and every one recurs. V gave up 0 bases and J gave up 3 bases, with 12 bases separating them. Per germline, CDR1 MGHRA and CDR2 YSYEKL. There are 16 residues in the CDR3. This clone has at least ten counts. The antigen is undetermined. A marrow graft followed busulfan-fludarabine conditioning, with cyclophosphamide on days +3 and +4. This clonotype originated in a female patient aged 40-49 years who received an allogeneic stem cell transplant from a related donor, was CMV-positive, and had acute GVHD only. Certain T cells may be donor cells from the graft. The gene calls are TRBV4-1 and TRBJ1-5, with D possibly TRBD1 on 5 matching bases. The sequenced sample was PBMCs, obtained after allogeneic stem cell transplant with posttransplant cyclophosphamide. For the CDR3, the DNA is TGCGCCAGCAGCCAAGATGGGGGGATAACCAATCAGCCCCAGCATTTT. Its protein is CASSQDGGITNQPQHF.